These 21 T cell receptor beta chains were sequenced from one sample in a study of regulatory T cells in long-lasting Graves disease. Regarding time point: newly diagnosed GD, antithyroid drugs for less than 3 months. With RNA extracted from PBMCs as input, the TCR library was made. iRepertoire HTBI primers and Arm-PCR of CDR3 regions built TCR beta libraries. Using its own MiXCR run on the multiplex PCR reads, TCRdb lists one record per CDR3 protein. The table lists 350,000 to 500,000 distinct CDR3 sequences, less than 20% of them singletons. These data are also associated with another study on T cells in Graves' hyperthyroidism and ophthalmopathy.

Sequencing used peripheral blood mononuclear cells (PBMCs), obtained at new diagnosis, from a patient treated with antithyroid drugs. The source is a young woman with Graves disease.

In its sample, this clonotype was seen many times. The chain has TRBV24-1 and TRBJ2-1; TRBD2 agrees at 13 bases. The trim removed 4 bases at V and 5 bases at J, leaving 7 bases unmatched. Germline assignment: CDR1 KGHDR and CDR2 SFDVKD. CDR3 size: 17 residues. Written as DNA, the CDR3 is TGTGCCACCAGTGACGCTCCCGGGACTAGCGGGAACAATGAGCAGTTCTTC. Protein: CATSDAPGTSGNNEQFF.

In its sample, this clonotype was seen many times. This chain uses TRBV28 with TRBJ2-5, with a weak D call TRBD2 (7 bases). This CDR3 is 15 amino acids long. Trimming took off 8 bases at V and 3 bases at J, with 19 bases between the two ends. Germline V CDR1 and CDR2: MDHEN, SYDVKM. CDR3 nucleotide sequence: TGTGCCAGCGGGACGATTGGGGGGGGCGAAGAGACCCAGTACTTC. Translation gives CASGTIGGGEETQYF.

This clonotype was seen repeatedly, ten times or more. V and J are TRBV3-1 and TRBJ1-1, with D unclear. CDR3 length equals 14 residues. Trimming removed 1 base from V and 1 base from J, with 7 bases in between. Germline CDR1 and CDR2: LGHDT and YNNKEL (reference sequence). Here the CDR3 reads CASSQVQGNTEAFF. In DNA, the CDR3 is TGTGCCAGCAGCCAAGTTCAAGGGAACACTGAAGCTTTCTTT.

This clonotype was counted ten times or more. J is TRBJ2-1 and V is TRBV20-1; D is perhaps TRBD1 or TRBD2 (5 bases each). V dropped 0 bases and J dropped 7 bases, with 13 bases sitting between them. Germline assignment: CDR1 DFQATT and CDR2 SNEGSKA (reference sequence). The CDR3 is 14 amino acids. CDR3 loop: CSARDPGTANEQFF. The CDR3 DNA sequence: TGCAGTGCTAGAGACCCGGGGACGGCTAATGAGCAGTTCTTC.

This rearrangement joins TRBV5-1 to TRBJ1-4; 11 bases match TRBD1. CDR1 and CDR2 (germline): SGHRS, YFSETQ. V was pared by 4 bases and J by 7 bases, with 9 bases of the junction left unmatched. The CDR3 extends over 16 amino acids. CDR3: CASSKGQGGNGEKLFF. The CDR3 DNA sequence: TGCGCCAGCAGCAAGGGACAGGGGGGAAATGGTGAAAAACTGTTTTTT.

The sample holds many counts of this clonotype. The V gene is TRBV20-1, the J gene TRBJ2-3; weak D call: TRBD2 (6 bases). With 7 bases removed from V and 1 base from J, the gap between germline ends came to 21 bases. Germline loops: CDR1 DFQATT, CDR2 SNEGSKA (reference sequence). This CDR3 contains 16 residues. DNA for the CDR3: TGCAGTGTTGCCCGAGGGACTCCAAGAGGCACAGATACGCAGTATTTT. It specifies CSVARGTPRGTDTQYF.

This clonotype was observed many times. This chain links TRBV2 with TRBJ2-5; 9 nucleotides line up with TRBD1. With 8 bases clipped from V and 5 bases from J, the junction kept 3 bases outside the gene matches. The germline gives CDR1 SNHLY, CDR2 FYNNEI. The CDR3 extends over 12 amino acids. CDR3 in amino acids: CASGDRAETQYF. CDR3 sequence (DNA): TGTGCCAGCGGGGACAGGGCGGAGACCCAGTACTTC.

The table lists this clonotype with many counts. The rearrangement joins TRBV28 to TRBJ2-4; perhaps TRBD2 as D (7 bases). Germline loops: CDR1 MDHEN, CDR2 SYDVKM. The CDR3 spans 14 residues. V was clipped by 8 bases and J by 7 bases, with 18 bases between them. The CDR3 region is CASSLGGLGNIQYF. Written as DNA, the CDR3 is TGTGCCAGCTCGCTCGGGGGGCTGGGGAACATTCAGTACTTC.

The rearrangement links TRBV19 to TRBJ2-3; D uncertain. CDR1 and CDR2 from the germline V gene are LNHDA and SQIVND (reference sequence). Trimming cost V 5 bases and J 2 bases, with 8 bases left between them. There are 13 residues in the CDR3. As DNA, the CDR3 is TGTGCCAGTAGTCGGACGGCCACAGATACGCAGTATTTT. It translates to CASSRTATDTQYF.

This clonotype was seen ten or more times. The V gene is TRBV12-3 or TRBV12-4, the J gene TRBJ2-1, with 11 bases matching TRBD2. The CDR3 length is 15 residues. With V trimmed by 3 bases and J by 9 bases, 7 bases remained unmatched. The CDR3 nucleotides read TGTGCCAGCAGTTTGGCCCTAGCGGGAGGTACTGAGCAGTTCTTC. Its translation is CASSLALAGGTEQFF.

This clonotype was detected a few times. V and J are TRBV5-1 and TRBJ2-1; D call uncertain. CDR3 length equals 13 residues. Germline values: CDR1 SGHRS, CDR2 YFSETQ. Trimming took 1 base from V and 5 from J, leaving 7 bases between them. The CDR3 DNA reads as TGCGCCAGCAGCTTGAGGGCTAACAATGAGCAGTTCTTC. The encoded protein is CASSLRANNEQFF.

Concerning this clonotype: A much larger clone sits a single nucleotide away, making a read error possible. The chain combines TRBV5-1 with TRBJ2-7, with TRBD2 identical over 8 bases. Germline CDR1 is SGHRS and CDR2 is YFSETQ. The CDR3 has 12 amino acids. The CDR3 coding sequence is TGCGCCAGCCGAGCGGGGGTCTACGTGCAGTACTTC. Protein product: CASRAGVYVQYF.

The sample holds many counts of this clonotype. This sequence joins TRBV6-5 and TRBJ1-2; 7 bases line up with TRBD1. Looked up from germline, CDR1 is MNHEY and CDR2 is SVGAGI. Losses at the gene ends were 3 bases for V and 6 bases for J; bases not matched to a gene: 16. The CDR3 totals 17 residues. CDR3 coding DNA: TGTGCCAGCAGTTATTGGCCTATGGACAGGACACGGGATGGCTACACCTTC. This translates into CASSYWPMDRTRDGYTF.

The chain links TRBV3-1 to TRBJ1-1; 9 bases agree with TRBD1. Germline V lookup: CDR1 LGHDT, CDR2 YNNKEL (reference sequence). The CDR3 has 14 amino acids. V gave up 5 bases and J gave up 4 bases; unmatched junction bases: 5. For the CDR3, the DNA is TGTGCCAGCAGCGCACAGGGGGCGGGCACTGAAGCTTTCTTT. This encodes CASSAQGAGTEAFF.

The V gene is TRBV7-8, the J gene TRBJ2-4; 12 bases line up with TRBD2. The CDR3 is 19 residues long. Germline V gene lookup returns CDR1 SGHVS and CDR2 FQNEAQ. Trimming at V came to 4 bases and at J to 6 bases, leaving 16 bases not matched to a gene. The CDR3 sequence: CASSSSGGVGQGSGNIQYF. The DNA for the CDR3 is TGTGCCAGCAGCTCTAGCGGGGGGGTTGGCCAGGGGAGTGGAAACATTCAGTACTTC. The full variable domain, its missing parts supplied by reference TRBV7-8 and TRBJ2-4, is GAGVSQSPRYKVAKRGQDVALRCDPISGHVSLFWYQQALGQGPEFLTYFQNEAQLDKSGLPSDRFFAERPEGSVSTLKIQRTQQEDSAVYLCASSSSGGVGQGSGNIQYFGAGTRLSVL.

This clonotype occurred a few times. The gene calls are TRBV7-3 and TRBJ2-6; 7 bases are a match to TRBD2. The CDR3 is 17 amino acids. Germline lookup yields CDR1 SGHTA and CDR2 FQGTGA. The ends lost 2 bases at V and 3 bases at J; junction bases unmatched: 7. The CDR3 sequence: CASSLVGGPNGANVLTF. CDR3 in DNA: TGTGCCAGCAGCTTAGTGGGAGGGCCGAATGGGGCCAACGTCCTGACTTTC.

This clonotype was counted at least ten times. The chain employs TRBV5-1 and TRBJ1-5, with D uncertain. This CDR3 spans 14 amino acids. Germline V gives CDR1 SGHRS, CDR2 YFSETQ. Between the trimmed V and J ends, which lost 4 bases and 6 bases, there was a span of 14 bases. The CDR3 DNA sequence: TGCGCCAGCAGCGTGCAGCCGACGAGTCAGCCCCAGCATTTT. It translates to CASSVQPTSQPQHF. Drawing the rest from reference TRBV5-1 and TRBJ1-5, the complete variable domain is KAGVTQTPRYLIKTRGQQVTLSCSPISGHRSVSWYQQTPGQGLQFLFEYFSETQRNKGNFPGRFSGRQFSNSRSEMNVSTLELGDSALYLCASSVQPTSQPQHFGDGTRLSIL.

This clonotype has at least ten counts. The chain carries TRBV3-1 and TRBJ2-2; D gene ambiguous. CDR3 length: 14 amino acids. Trimming took off 4 bases at V and 4 bases at J, with 10 bases between the two ends. Germline V gene data show CDR1 as LGHDT and CDR2 as YNNKEL (reference sequence). As DNA, the CDR3 is TGTGCCAGCAGCCCTTATCTGGCCACCGGGGAGCTGTTTTTT. This translates into CASSPYLATGELFF.

The V gene is TRBV11-1, the J gene TRBJ2-1, with 11 bases fitting TRBD2. The end of the DNA is better explained by TRBJ2-5, so the J call may be wrong. This CDR3 contains 17 residues. Germline CDR1 is SGHAT and CDR2 is FQDESV (reference sequence). Here the CDR3 reads CASSLRTGLADKETQYF. In DNA form, the CDR3 reads TGTGCCAGCAGCCTAAGGACGGGACTAGCGGACAAAGAGACCCAGTACTTC.

The chain employs TRBV5-6 and TRBJ1-2; the D is unclear. CDR1 and CDR2 (germline): SGHDT, YYEEEE. Trimming took off 4 bases at V and 7 bases at J, with 11 bases between the two ends. CDR3 length: 12 amino acids. For the CDR3, the DNA is TGTGCCAGCAGCCTCCCGGCCGGTGGCTACACCTTC. Protein: CASSLPAGGYTF.

This clonotype came up many times. The chain employs TRBV7-2 and TRBJ2-7; D might be TRBD2 (5 bases). The CDR3 consists of 14 residues. Trimming removed 1 base at V and 4 bases at J, with 11 bases between. Germline CDR1 SGHTA, CDR2 FQGNSA. Written as DNA, the CDR3 is TGTGCCAGCAGCTTAGGAGGGAATGGGTACGAGCAGTACTTC. As protein: CASSLGGNGYEQYF.